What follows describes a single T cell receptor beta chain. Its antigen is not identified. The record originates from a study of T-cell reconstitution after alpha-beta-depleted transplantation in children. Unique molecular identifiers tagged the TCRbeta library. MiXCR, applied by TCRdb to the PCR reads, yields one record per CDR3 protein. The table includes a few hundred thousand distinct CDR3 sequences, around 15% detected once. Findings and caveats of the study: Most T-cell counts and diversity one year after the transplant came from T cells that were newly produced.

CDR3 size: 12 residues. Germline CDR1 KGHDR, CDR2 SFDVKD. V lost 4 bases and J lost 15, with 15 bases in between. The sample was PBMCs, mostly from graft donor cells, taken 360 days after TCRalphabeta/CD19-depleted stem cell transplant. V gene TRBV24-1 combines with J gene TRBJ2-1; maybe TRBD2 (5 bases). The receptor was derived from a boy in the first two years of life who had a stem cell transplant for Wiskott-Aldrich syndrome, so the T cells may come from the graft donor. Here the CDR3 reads CATSESGMALFF. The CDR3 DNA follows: TGTGCCACCAGTGAGTCCGGGATGGCTCTGTTCTTC.